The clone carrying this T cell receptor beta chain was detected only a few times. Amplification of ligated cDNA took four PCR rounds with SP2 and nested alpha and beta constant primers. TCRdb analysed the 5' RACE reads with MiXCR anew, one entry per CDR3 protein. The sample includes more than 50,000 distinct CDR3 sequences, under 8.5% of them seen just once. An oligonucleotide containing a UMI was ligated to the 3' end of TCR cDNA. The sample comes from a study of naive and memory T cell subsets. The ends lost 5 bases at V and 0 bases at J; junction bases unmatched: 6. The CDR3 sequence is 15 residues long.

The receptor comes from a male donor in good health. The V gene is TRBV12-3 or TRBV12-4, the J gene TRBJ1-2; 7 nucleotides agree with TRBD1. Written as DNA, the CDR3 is TGTGCCAGCAGTGCTGGGACAGCATCTAACTATGGCTACACCTTC. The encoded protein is CASSAGTASNYGYTF.